This TCR beta chain was sequenced for a study of neurological immune-mediated disorders. V shed 5 bases, J shed 2 bases, and the junction held 5 bases outside the gene matches. This CDR3 has 15 residues. This clonotype came up many times. The team produced cDNA through 5'RACE using 10-nucleotide random UMIs. Over 190 million TCR-beta sequences from 15-18 subjects came out of each sequencing run. TCRdb used MiXCR to reprocess the 5' RACE reads, holding one entry per CDR3 protein. In the table there are about 65,000 distinct CDR3 sequences, 4.1% of which are singletons. Sequenced sample: PBMCs. The receptor was isolated from a middle-aged man with multiple sclerosis. The chain employs TRBV12-3 or TRBV12-4 and TRBJ2-5, with TRBD2 matching 10 bases. This CDR3 reads CASSGELAGQETQYF. Written as DNA, the CDR3 is TGTGCCAGCAGTGGTGAACTAGCGGGACAAGAGACCCAGTACTTC.